This TCR beta chain was documented in a study of cytomegalovirus exposure and HLA in healthy donors. This clone was recorded a few times. The CDR3 length is 12 residues. V lost 7 bases and J lost 4; bases outside the gene matches: 3. CDR1 MNHNY and CDR2 SVGAGI come from the germline V gene (reference sequence). PCR primers comprised 60 Vbeta and 13 Jbeta primers. Clones were sequenced by immunoSEQ multiplex PCR, and TCRdb holds only the in-frame ones, with some missing. Counted here are roughly 230,000 clones, 85% occurring once; the ten biggest clones make up 0.24%. Sequenced: PBMCs. The V and J genes are TRBV6-6 and TRBJ1-1; 7 nucleotides agree with TRBD1. The clonotype was recovered from a girl aged 2 to 9 in good health and CMV-seronegative. The CDR3 sequence is CASKRGPTEAFF. The CDR3 DNA reads as TGTGCCAGCAAAAGGGGGCCCACTGAAGCTTTCTTT.